The entry below describes one T cell receptor beta chain. The antigen remains undetermined. This specimen belongs to a study of T cell responses to AZD1222 COVID-19 vaccine. Study observations and caveats: Spike-wide vaccine-associated CD4 TCRs dominated at 160-218 and 743-854. The sample set comprised mostly white British donors with more females, and clonal diversity was possibly underestimated.

The V gene's germline CDR1 is SGHTA and CDR2 FQGNSA. This CDR3 is built from 12 residues. The ends were cut back, 5 bases at V and 4 bases at J, with 8 bases in the middle. The assay was immunoSEQ multiplex PCR, and TCRdb's table has in-frame clones only and misses some. The sample shows under 250,000 clones, under 95% of them seen only once. The chain employs TRBV7-2 and TRBJ1-2; D not resolved. The source of this sequence is an adult in good health. Sample: peripheral blood, taken on day 0 of MenACWY control vaccination. The CDR3 DNA reads TGTGCCAGCAGCAAAGACCCCTATGGCTACACCTTC. Residues: CASSKDPYGYTF.